This is a list of T cell receptor beta chains from one sample in a study of regulatory T cells in long-lasting Graves disease. TCRdb reanalysed the multiplex PCR reads using MiXCR and keeps one entry per CDR3 protein. Of roughly 560,000 distinct CDR3 sequences in the sample, about 16% were seen once. This same sample was also taken into another study, of T cells in Graves' hyperthyroidism and ophthalmopathy.

The input for sequencing was peripheral blood mononuclear cells (PBMCs), taken at new diagnosis, from a patient treated with antithyroid drugs. Receptors originate from a woman aged 40-60 years with Graves disease. The CDR3 runs from the conserved cysteine through the conserved F or W. The D gene is left open where the match is weak. Some rows mark clone size as missing; the rest say once, few, many or name a class of expanded clone.

TRBV25-1	TRBJ2-2	TRBD1	few	TGTGCCAGCGGACAAGACAGGGTAGGGACCGGGGAGCTGTTTTTT	CASGQDRVGTGELFF
TRBV18	TRBJ1-2	NA	once	TGTGCCAGCTCACCACAGAGGGACTATGGCTACACCTTC	CASSPQRDYGYTF
TRBV10-3	TRBJ1-6	NA	few	TGTGCCATCAGTGAGTCGGTAGGGAATAATTCACCCCTCCACTTT	CAISESVGNNSPLHF
TRBV11-2	TRBJ2-2	NA	many	TGTGCCAGCAGCTCCACAGGGAACACCGGGGAGCTGTTTTTT	CASSSTGNTGELFF
TRBV20-1	TRBJ1-1	NA	many	TGCAGTTGGGCTGGCGGGATGAACACTGAAGCTTTCTTT	CSWAGGMNTEAFF
TRBV5-1	TRBJ1-6	NA	NA	TGCGCCAGCAGCGAGGGGTCTAGCTCCTATAATTCACCCCTCCACTTT	CASSEGSSSYNSPLHF
TRBV2	TRBJ1-4	TRBD1	many	TGTGCCAGCGGGGACAGGGCGTATTTTTCAACTAATGAAAAACTGTTTTTT	CASGDRAYFSTNEKLFF
TRBV12-3/TRBV12-4	TRBJ2-1	TRBD1	NA	TGTGCCAGCAGACCCCCCGGGACAGGGATTGGCTACAATGAGCAGTTCTTC	CASRPPGTGIGYNEQFF
TRBV18	TRBJ1-5	NA	many	TGTGCCAGCTCACCAGGGGCACCGGGGTACAATCAGCCCCAGCATTTT	CASSPGAPGYNQPQHF
TRBV12-3/TRBV12-4	TRBJ1-4	NA	many	TGTGCCAGCAGTTTCACAGGGCCGAATGAAAAACTGTTTTTT	CASSFTGPNEKLFF
TRBV28	TRBJ1-3	NA	few	TGTGCCAGCAGTTTGTGGGGGAGCTCTGGAAACACCATATATTTT	CASSLWGSSGNTIYF
TRBV7-2	TRBJ2-1	TRBD2	many	TGTGCCAGCACCAATAAGCGGGGCTCCTACAATGAGCAGTTCTTC	CASTNKRGSYNEQFF
TRBV24-1	TRBJ1-5	NA	many	TGTGCCACCAACCAAAGTAGCAATCAGCCCCAGCATTTT	CATNQSSNQPQHF
TRBV6-1	TRBJ2-7	NA	many	TGTGCCAGCAATCATAAGGGGGCGGGGGAGCAGTACTTC	CASNHKGAGEQYF
TRBV7-2	TRBJ2-3	NA	many	TGTGCCAGCAGCGCAGGGATTAGGACAGATACGCAGTATTTT	CASSAGIRTDTQYF
TRBV5-1	TRBJ2-5	NA	few	TGCGCCAGCAGCACCGGACGGCCCCAAGAGACCCAGTACTTC	CASSTGRPQETQYF
TRBV5-1	TRBJ1-2	NA	many	TGCGCCAGCAGCTTGCGGGGGGGCCAAACGCGAGGCTACACCTTC	CASSLRGGQTRGYTF
TRBV6-2/TRBV6-3	TRBJ1-4	NA	many	TGTGCCAGCAGGGGCGGAACTGACGAAAAACTGTTTTTT	CASRGGTDEKLFF
TRBV6-1	TRBJ1-3	NA	NA	TGTGCCAGCAGTCACTCCACTGGGGGCGATACCCCTGGAAACACCATATATTTT	CASSHSTGGDTPGNTIYF
TRBV6-2/TRBV6-3	TRBJ1-2	NA	many	TGTGCCAGCAGTGAAGTGAGAGGGAGCCCGTCCGGCTACACCTTC	CASSEVRGSPSGYTF
TRBV6-1	TRBJ1-3	NA	few	TGTGCCAGCACCTCGCCGCCTGGAAACACCATATATTTT	CASTSPPGNTIYF
TRBV10-2	TRBJ1-1	NA	few	TGCGCCAGCAGTGAGTCACGGGTATCTACTGAAGCTTTCTTT	CASSESRVSTEAFF
TRBV3-1	TRBJ1-3	NA	many	TGTGCCAGCAGCCAAGAGACCTTAACCGGAAACACCATATATTTT	CASSQETLTGNTIYF
TRBV11-2	TRBJ1-5	NA	many	TGTGCCAGCAGCTTAGAACAGGTCCAGCCCCAGCATTTT	CASSLEQVQPQHF
TRBV12-3/TRBV12-4	TRBJ2-4	NA	NA	TGTGCCAGCGGCGAGGGGGGTTCCAAAAACATTCAGTACTTC	CASGEGGSKNIQYF
TRBV18	TRBJ2-1	NA	NA	TGTGCCAGCTCACCAGACACCTTCTACAATGAGCAGTTCTTC	CASSPDTFYNEQFF
TRBV15	TRBJ2-1	NA	many	TGTGCCACCAGCAGAGTGGGGCAGGAGCAGTTCTTC	CATSRVGQEQFF
TRBV20-1	TRBJ2-3	TRBD2	many	TGCAGTGCCAGACCTGGACTAGCGGGGGTAGATACGCAGTATTTT	CSARPGLAGVDTQYF
TRBV6-2/TRBV6-3	TRBJ1-1	NA	few	TGTGCCAGCAGTTACGGCAGGGGAGGGGGTAACACTGAAGCTTTCTTT	CASSYGRGGGNTEAFF
TRBV9	TRBJ2-1	NA	NA	TGTGCCAGCAGCGTCATCGGGCGTAACAATGAGCAGTTCTTC	CASSVIGRNNEQFF
TRBV7-9	TRBJ1-2	NA	few	TGTGCCAGCAGCCTTACAGGGACTCATGGCTACACCTTC	CASSLTGTHGYTF
TRBV11-2	TRBJ2-1	TRBD1	many	TGTGCCAGCAGCTTGACCGGTACAGGGGGCAATGAGCAGTTCTTC	CASSLTGTGGNEQFF
TRBV6-9	TRBJ2-2	NA	NA	TGTGCCAGCAGTTACTCGAAGGGTTCGGGGGCGCTCGGTGGGGAGCTGTTTTTT	CASSYSKGSGALGGELFF
TRBV11-2	TRBJ2-7	TRBD2	NA	TGTGCCAGCGAAACTAGCGGGGGCTACGAGCAGTACTTC	CASETSGGYEQYF
TRBV3-1	TRBJ1-1	NA	few	TGTGCCAGCAGCCAAGTTGAGGGGTGGGGTGAAGCTTTCTTT	CASSQVEGWGEAFF
TRBV7-9	TRBJ1-1	NA	few	TGTGCCAGCACCCTGACGGTAGGGAGTACTGAAGCTTTCTTT	CASTLTVGSTEAFF
TRBV2	TRBJ2-3	NA	many	TGTGCCAGCGGGGGGCAAACAGATACGCAGTATTTT	CASGGQTDTQYF
TRBV12-5	TRBJ2-2	TRBD2	NA	TGTGCTAGTGGTTTAACCCTAGCGGGGGGCTCCGGGGAGCTGTTTTTT	CASGLTLAGGSGELFF
TRBV15	TRBJ1-3	TRBD1	NA	TGTGCCACCAGCGGCGGACAGGGGACTGGAAACACCATATATTTT	CATSGGQGTGNTIYF
TRBV12-3/TRBV12-4	TRBJ2-7	TRBD1	NA	TGTGCCAGCAGTTCCAAGACAGGGGTATCCTACGAGCAGTACTTC	CASSSKTGVSYEQYF
TRBV11-2	TRBJ2-3	TRBD2	few	TGTGCCAGCAGCTCAATCCTAGCGGGGGGGCCGGATACGCAGTATTTT	CASSSILAGGPDTQYF
TRBV12-3/TRBV12-4	TRBJ1-2	NA	many	TGTGCCAGCAGTTTGGGCAGACATCTCGGCTACACCTTC	CASSLGRHLGYTF
TRBV12-3/TRBV12-4	TRBJ2-2	NA	few	TGTGCCAGCAGTTTGGGGGCAGGGTACCCCGGGGAGCTGTTTTTT	CASSLGAGYPGELFF
TRBV6-1	TRBJ2-2	NA	NA	TGTGCCAGCAGGGAGGGGACAGTGAACACCGGGGAGCTGTTTTTT	CASREGTVNTGELFF
TRBV6-2/TRBV6-3	TRBJ1-3	NA	many	TGTGCCAGCACCCTAGACCCTATATGGGGAAACACCATATATTTT	CASTLDPIWGNTIYF